The 24 T cell receptor beta chains below all came from one sample that was sequenced in a study of T cell repertoires in cytomegalovirus infection (dated by TCRdb to between 2019 and 2020). The treatment or condition label, as the study defines it: in vitro stimulation with specific CMV peptide epitopes to enrich CMV-specific T cells. The sequencer was an Illumina HiSeq 1500. TCRdb's own reprocessing of the public reads used fastp at Q25 and MiXCR and kept productive beta chains. Rows merge per CDR3 protein into single entries with the most common DNA and genes. This sample has hundreds of thousands of distinct CDR3 sequences in its table, and roughly 43% of those were observed once. 35% to 50% of the sample is taken by the ten largest. The antigens these receptors bind are not known. The sequences come from cultured PBMCs, collected from culture after CMV antigen stimulation. The receptors were gathered from a human donor in good health (CMV status not recorded). Some clones in this sample may be carry-over from other donors' samples.

This chain links TRBV7-8 with TRBJ1-5; maybe TRBD1 (5 bases). Germline V CDR1 and CDR2: SGHVS, FQNEAQ. This CDR3 comprises 15 residues. Deletions cut 5 bases from V and 10 bases from J, with 21 bases between. The CDR3 is CASSKGVSAYDPQHF. DNA for the CDR3: TGTGCCAGCAGCAAAGGGGTCAGTGCATACGATCCCCAGCATTTT.

The rearrangement links TRBV7-4 to TRBJ1-3; D may be TRBD1 (6 bases). The CDR3 spans 15 residues. The germline CDR1 and CDR2 sequences are SGHVT and SQSDAQ. V dropped 3 bases and J dropped 0 bases, with 9 bases sitting between them. The CDR3: CASSLGTLSGNTIYF. DNA of the CDR3: TGTGCCAGCAGCTTGGGGACACTCTCTGGAAACACCATATATTTT. The full variable domain, its missing parts supplied by reference TRBV7-4 and TRBJ1-3, is GAGVSQSPRYKVAKRGRDVALRCDSISGHVTLYWYRQTLGQGSEVLTYSQSDAQRDKSGRPSGRFSAERPERSVSTLKIQRTEQGDSAVYLCASSLGTLSGNTIYFGEGSWLTVV.

This clonotype came up a few times. The chain couples TRBV19 to TRBJ1-5, with 7 bases matching TRBD1. Looked up from germline, CDR1 is LNHDA and CDR2 is SQIVND (reference sequence). This CDR3 is 16 amino acids long. Unmatched junction bases numbered 6, after V lost 0 bases and J lost 4 bases. The CDR3 loop reads CASSIDRTGLNQPQHF. In DNA form, the CDR3 reads TGTGCCAGTAGTATAGATCGGACAGGTCTAAATCAGCCCCAGCATTTT.

A few counts support this clonotype. The chain employs TRBV12-3 or TRBV12-4 and TRBJ2-7, with unresolved D. V dropped 5 bases and J dropped 3 bases, with 20 bases sitting between them. The CDR3 is made up of 16 amino acids. The CDR3 protein is CASSRPVGEKGYEQYF. CDR3 nucleotide sequence: TGTGCCAGCAGTCGGCCCGTGGGCGAGAAGGGCTACGAGCAGTACTTC.

The chain uses TRBV7-6 and TRBJ2-2; unclear D gene. Trimming took off 1 base at V and 6 bases at J, with 15 bases between the two ends. The CDR3 loop spans 16 amino acids. In germline, CDR1 is SGHVS, CDR2 FNYEAQ. This chain's CDR3 is CASSLGSSSSAGELFF. CDR3 nucleotide sequence: TGTGCCAGCAGCTTAGGGTCTTCCTCGAGCGCCGGGGAGCTGTTTTTT.

The table lists this clonotype with a few counts. The chain employs TRBV7-2 and TRBJ2-5; TRBD1 is a possible D gene (6 bases). CDR3 size: 15 residues. The V end lost 1 base, the J end lost 10 bases, and 19 bases lay between the germline ends. Germline V gene sequence: CDR1 SGHTA, CDR2 FQGNSA. CDR3 DNA: TGTGCCAGCAGCTTAGGATGGACAGCCAACCGTATCCAGTACTTC. It encodes CASSLGWTANRIQYF.

This clonotype was seen a handful of times. The chain joins TRBV7-2 to TRBJ2-1, with D hard to call. V lost 1 base and J lost 5, with 9 bases in between. CDR3 length: 14 amino acids. Germline assignment: CDR1 SGHTA and CDR2 FQGNSA. CDR3 in amino acids: CASSLVPTNNEQFF. CDR3 nucleotide sequence: TGTGCCAGCAGCTTAGTTCCGACAAACAATGAGCAGTTCTTC. Supplemented by reference TRBV7-2 and TRBJ2-1, the full variable domain reads GAGVSQSPSNKVTEKGKDVELRCDPISGHTALYWYRQSLGQGLEFLIYFQGNSAPDKSGLPSDRFSAERTGGSVSTLTIQRTQQEDSAVYLCASSLVPTNNEQFFGPGTRLTVL.

This clonotype appeared a few times. The chain links TRBV6-1 to TRBJ1-5; D gene uncertain. This CDR3 spans 13 amino acids. V was pared by 7 bases and J by 5 bases, with 12 bases between. Germline V gives CDR1 MNHNS, CDR2 SASEGT. CDR3 loop: CASKSSRDQPQHF. CDR3 coding DNA: TGTGCCAGCAAATCAAGCAGAGATCAGCCCCAGCATTTT.

In this sample, this clonotype turned up a few times. The V call is TRBV20-1, the J call TRBJ2-3; 14 bases fit TRBD2. The CDR3 contains 18 residues. From germline, CDR1 is DFQATT and CDR2 SNEGSKA (reference sequence). V shed 3 bases and J 2 bases; nucleotides not matched to a gene: 10. Written as DNA, the CDR3 is TGCAGTGCTAGTCCTCGCTGGACTAGCGGGGGGAACACAGATACGCAGTATTTT. This encodes CSASPRWTSGGNTDTQYF.

The chain couples TRBV7-2 to TRBJ1-2, with TRBD1 identical over 8 bases. J gave up 7 bases and V 4 bases, and 5 bases lay outside the gene matches. Germline V gene lookup returns CDR1 SGHTA and CDR2 FQGNSA. The CDR3 contains 13 residues. The CDR3 coding sequence is TGTGCCAGCAGCTCTGGACAGGGAGCTGGCTACACCTTC. Translation: CASSSGQGAGYTF.

The V call is TRBV7-6, the J call TRBJ2-7; no definite D call. V dropped 5 bases and J dropped 1 base, with 18 bases sitting between them. CDR3 length: 16 residues. Per the germline V gene, CDR1 is SGHVS and CDR2 is FNYEAQ. This CDR3 is CASSPSGLQTSYEQYF. In nucleotides, the CDR3 is TGTGCCAGCAGCCCCAGTGGCCTTCAGACTTCCTACGAGCAGTACTTC.

The chain has TRBV7-6 and TRBJ2-4, with TRBD2 matching over 7 bases. Trimming removed 1 base from V and 8 bases from J; junction bases left unmatched: 5. Germline assignment: CDR1 SGHVS and CDR2 FNYEAQ. The CDR3 is 14 residues long. This chain's CDR3 is CASSLGAGADIQYF. DNA for the CDR3: TGTGCCAGCAGCTTAGGGGCGGGAGCGGACATTCAGTACTTC.

This chain joins TRBV7-2 and TRBJ2-2; D remains unclear. CDR1 SGHTA and CDR2 FQGNSA come from the germline V gene. Between the trimmed V and J ends, which lost 1 base and 5 bases, there was a span of 14 bases. This CDR3 has 16 residues. The CDR3 loop reads CASSLGDLSRTGELFF. The CDR3 DNA is TGTGCCAGCAGCTTAGGCGATCTCAGTCGGACCGGGGAGCTGTTTTTT.

This clonotype is labeled as medium-sized. The V gene is TRBV7-8, the J gene TRBJ2-5, with 7 bases fitting TRBD2. Looked up from germline, CDR1 is SGHVS and CDR2 is FQNEAQ. This CDR3 spans 16 amino acids. V trimming: 6 bases; J trimming: 7 bases; junction bases outside the gene matches: 17. Here the CDR3 reads CASSRVSGEGPPTQYF. Here the CDR3 DNA reads TGTGCCAGCAGTAGAGTTTCGGGGGAGGGCCCTCCGACCCAGTACTTC.

About this clonotype: One end of the junction varies from germline; a read error may be responsible. CDR3 nucleotides: TGTGCCAGCAGCCCGCGGACAGGGAACTCTGGCTACACCTTC. This encodes CASSPRTGNSGYTF. The V gene is TRBV7-9, the J gene TRBJ1-2; 8 nucleotides line up with TRBD1. CDR3 length: 14 amino acids. Germline V lookup: CDR1 SEHNR, CDR2 FQNEAQ (reference sequence).

In this sample, this clonotype turned up a few times. The rearrangement joins TRBV15 to TRBJ2-3; TRBD2 aligns across 10 bases. In germline, CDR1 is LNHNV, CDR2 YYDKDF (reference sequence). The trim removed 2 bases at V and 2 bases at J, leaving 7 bases unmatched. This CDR3 has 17 residues. The CDR3 region has the DNA TGTGCCACCAGCAGACTCGCCGGGACTAGCGTCACAGATACGCAGTATTTT. This encodes CATSRLAGTSVTDTQYF.

V and J are TRBV7-8 and TRBJ2-1, with 7 bases fitting TRBD2. The CDR3 has 20 amino acids. V was clipped by 0 bases and J by 8 bases; unmatched bases: 22. Per germline, CDR1 SGHVS and CDR2 FQNEAQ. Here the CDR3 reads CASSLAFGGWRGLPRDEQFF. The CDR3 DNA reads TGTGCCAGCAGCTTAGCGTTCGGGGGGTGGCGCGGGCTCCCGAGGGATGAGCAGTTCTTC.

This clonotype has just a few counts. The V and J genes are TRBV7-2 and TRBJ2-7, with 10 bases that match TRBD2. Germline values: CDR1 SGHTA, CDR2 FQGNSA. This CDR3 is 14 amino acids long. The J segment lost 5 bases and the V segment lost 5 bases, leaving 6 bases of the junction unmatched. The CDR3 coding sequence is TGTGCCAGCAGCCCGGGACTAGCGTATGACGAGCAGTACTTC. Amino acid sequence: CASSPGLAYDEQYF. Complete variable domain (other parts from reference TRBV7-2 and TRBJ2-7): GAGVSQSPSNKVTEKGKDVELRCDPISGHTALYWYRQSLGQGLEFLIYFQGNSAPDKSGLPSDRFSAERTGGSVSTLTIQRTQQEDSAVYLCASSPGLAYDEQYFGPGTRLTVT.

The chain recombines TRBV20-1 with TRBJ2-3; no firm D call. This CDR3 comprises 14 residues. From germline, CDR1 is DFQATT and CDR2 SNEGSKA (reference sequence). V gave up 0 bases and J gave up 2 bases, with 9 bases separating them. The CDR3 bases are TGCAGTGCTAGAGATCAGGCTAACACAGATACGCAGTATTTT. It translates to CSARDQANTDTQYF.

This clonotype was detected a few times. The chain is built from TRBV7-2 and TRBJ2-2, with 8 bases identical to TRBD1. The CDR3 is 15 residues long. J gave up 2 bases and V 5 bases, and 4 bases lay outside the gene matches. CDR1 is SGHTA and CDR2 is FQGNSA in the germline V gene. The CDR3 bases are TGTGCCAGCAGCCCAGGGGGCTTTAACACCGGGGAGCTGTTTTTT. Residues: CASSPGGFNTGELFF.

The gene calls are TRBV7-2 and TRBJ1-5, with a possible D match to TRBD1 (6 bases). This CDR3 comprises 15 residues. Germline loops: CDR1 SGHTA, CDR2 FQGNSA. V was clipped by 0 bases and J by 6 bases, with 12 bases between them. The CDR3: CASSLAGALGQPQHF. Written as DNA, the CDR3 is TGTGCCAGCAGCTTAGCGGGGGCTTTGGGTCAGCCCCAGCATTTT.

The chain carries TRBV11-2 and TRBJ2-1; D gene uncertain. Between the trimmed V and J ends, which lost 4 bases and 6 bases, there was a span of 10 bases. Germline CDR1 is SGHAT and CDR2 is FQNNGV. The CDR3 extends over 13 amino acids. The CDR3 DNA is TGTGCCAGCAGCTCCTGGGGAATCAATGAGCAGTTCTTC. Protein sequence: CASSSWGINEQFF.

The gene calls are TRBV27 and TRBJ1-4, with D possibly TRBD1 on 6 matching bases. The CDR3 is made up of 15 amino acids. Germline loops: CDR1 MNHEY, CDR2 SMNVEV (reference sequence). V lost 8 bases to trimming and J lost 6 bases, with 19 bases between them. The CDR3 sequence is CASGRGRGFDEKLFF. In DNA, the CDR3 is TGTGCCAGCGGCCGGGGGAGGGGGTTCGATGAAAAACTGTTTTTT.

This clonotype has just a few counts. J is TRBJ2-3 and V is TRBV11-2, with TRBD1 matching over 10 bases. The V gene end was trimmed by 5 bases and the J gene end by 2 bases; junction bases not matched to a gene: 4. The CDR3 is 15 amino acids. Germline V gene data show CDR1 as SGHAT and CDR2 as FQNNGV. The CDR3 here is CASSPGTGATDTQYF. The CDR3, as DNA: TGTGCCAGCAGCCCCGGGACAGGGGCCACAGATACGCAGTATTTT.